The 31 T cell receptor beta chains below come from one sample, sequenced in a study of CD8+CD57+ T cells in acquired aplastic anemia (dated by TCRdb to 2017 to 2018). The data were produced on an Illumina HiSeq 2000. Genomic DNA served as template for TCR beta VDJ combination and CDR3 sequence profiling. Using fastp at Q25 and MiXCR, TCRdb reprocessed the public reads and kept productive beta chains. For every CDR3 protein sequence, its rows merge into one entry that carries the most common genes and DNA. Present in this sample are about 180,000 distinct CDR3 sequences, roughly 50% of which were seen just once. 1.8% of the sample comes from the top ten. Expansion of CD8+CD57+ cells had been shown by flow cytometry in the patients chosen for sequencing. Sequencing input: sorted CD4+, CD8+, or CD8+CD57+ T cells (not recorded which) from PBMCs. All receptors derive from a human donor with aplastic anemia.

The chain links TRBV7-3 to TRBJ1-5, with D possibly matching TRBD1 (5 bases). This CDR3 contains 16 residues. The V end lost 3 bases, the J end lost 5 bases, and 17 bases lay between the germline ends. Germline CDR1 SGHTA, CDR2 FQGTGA. The CDR3 protein is CASSLAGQGVDQPQHF. The DNA for the CDR3 is TGTGCCAGCAGCTTGGCAGGGCAGGGTGTGGATCAGCCCCAGCATTTT.

This clonotype was detected only a few times. The rearrangement uses TRBV10-3 and TRBJ2-5; TRBD2 is a possible D gene (6 bases). Trimming pared 3 bases from V and 4 bases from J, leaving 9 bases between. The V gene's germline CDR1 is ENHRY and CDR2 SYGVKD. This CDR3 comprises 13 residues. The CDR3 DNA is TGTGCCATCAGTGATGGGGGAGGAGAGACCCAGTACTTC. Residues: CAISDGGGETQYF.

V gene TRBV2 combines with J gene TRBJ1-4, with TRBD1 matching 9 bases. J lost 1 base, V lost 5 bases, and 5 bases had no gene match. CDR1 SNHLY and CDR2 FYNNEI come from the germline V gene. The CDR3 length is 16 residues. CDR3 amino acids: CASSRDRVETNEKLFF. In nucleotides, the CDR3 is TGTGCCAGCAGTCGGGACAGGGTTGAAACTAATGAAAAACTGTTTTTT.

As for this clonotype: This may stem from a read error, because a much larger clone lies one nucleotide away. The chain combines TRBV10-3 with TRBJ2-1; D is ambiguous. V lost 10 bases, J lost 5 bases, and 24 bases lay in between. The germline CDR1 and CDR2 sequences are ENHRY and SYGVKD. CDR3 length: 16 amino acids. CDR3 protein: CASSSPGGKSHNEQFF. The CDR3 region has the DNA TGTGCCAGCAGCTCCCCTGGCGGCAAAAGCCACAATGAGCAGTTCTTC.

There are a few counts of this clonotype. The CDR3 region has the DNA TGTGCCAGCAGTGGACAGGGGACGGGCTACACCTTC. Translation: CASSGQGTGYTF. The chain is built from TRBV2 and TRBJ1-2, with 8 bases fitting TRBD1. Germline V gene data show CDR1 as SNHLY and CDR2 as FYNNEI. The CDR3 spans 12 residues. V was pared by 4 bases and J by 8 bases, with 3 bases of the junction left unmatched.

The rearrangement links TRBV9 to TRBJ2-7; 7 nucleotides match TRBD1. The CDR3 is 16 amino acids. V trimming: 2 bases; J trimming: 0 bases; junction bases outside the gene matches: 8. Germline V CDR1 and CDR2: SGDLS, YYNGEE. DNA for the CDR3: TGTGCCAGCAGCGTTGGATCCGGGACAGTCTCCTACGAGCAGTACTTC. Protein: CASSVGSGTVSYEQYF.

The chain is built from TRBV18 and TRBJ1-1; D might be TRBD1 (6 bases). Deletions cut 1 base from V and 1 base from J, with 19 bases between. The CDR3 covers 18 residues. Germline V gene lookup returns CDR1 KGHSH and CDR2 LQKENI. CDR3 sequence (DNA): TGTGCCAGCTCACCACGGAGTATGTCAGGGGCTGGGAACACTGAAGCTTTCTTT. Translation gives CASSPRSMSGAGNTEAFF.

As to this clonotype: Just one base apart from a much larger clone, this may be a read error. The chain joins TRBV4-2 to TRBJ2-6; 7 bases fit TRBD1. Germline lookup yields CDR1 LGHNA and CDR2 YNFKEQ. Losses at the gene ends were 8 bases for V and 0 bases for J; bases not matched to a gene: 10. CDR3 length: 17 residues. CDR3 nucleotide sequence: TGTGCCAGCGGCCTCCGACAGGGATTCTCTGGGGCCAACGTCCTGACTTTC. This encodes CASGLRQGFSGANVLTF.

Concerning this clonotype itself: A much larger clonotype is one base distant, so this may be a read error. The rearrangement uses TRBV5-1 and TRBJ1-1, with TRBD1 matching 9 bases. The CDR3 contains 15 residues. In germline, CDR1 is SGHRS, CDR2 YFSETQ. The CDR3 reads CASTLSGTGNTKAFF. In DNA, the CDR3 is TGCGCCAGCACCCTTTCCGGGACAGGGAACACTAAAGCTTTCTTT.

This rearrangement joins TRBV3-1 to TRBJ2-6; weak D call: TRBD2 (6 bases). V was trimmed by 7 bases and J by 0 bases, leaving 19 bases between them. The CDR3 totals 18 residues. Per the germline V gene, CDR1 is LGHDT and CDR2 is YNNKEL (reference sequence). This CDR3 reads CASNRGLAPRSGANVLTF. The CDR3, as DNA: TGTGCCAGCAATAGGGGCCTAGCGCCCCGCTCTGGGGCCAACGTCCTGACTTTC.

The chain uses TRBV19 and TRBJ1-1, with no clear D. V dropped 6 bases and J dropped 3 bases, with 11 bases sitting between them. Per the germline V gene, CDR1 is LNHDA and CDR2 is SQIVND (reference sequence). This CDR3 spans 13 amino acids. The CDR3 spells CASSQSGDTEAFF. CDR3 nucleotides: TGTGCCAGTAGCCAATCGGGAGACACTGAAGCTTTCTTT.

The chain uses TRBV20-1 and TRBJ2-7; TRBD1 agrees at 9 bases. CDR1 and CDR2 (germline): DFQATT, SNEGSKA (reference sequence). This CDR3 contains 12 residues. DNA of the CDR3: TGCAGCGCCGGGACAGGGACCTACGAGCAGTACTTC. Translated, it gives CSAGTGTYEQYF.

This sequence joins TRBV13 and TRBJ2-2, with a possible D match to TRBD1 (6 bases). CDR1 is PRHDT, CDR2 FYEKMQ, per germline (reference sequence). The CDR3 consists of 14 residues. Deletions cut 5 bases from V and 7 bases from J, with 14 bases between. In DNA form, the CDR3 reads TGTGCCAGCAGCCCACAGGGATGGGGCGGGGAGCTGTTTTTT. Its protein is CASSPQGWGGELFF. The whole variable domain, filled in from reference TRBV13 and TRBJ2-2, reads AAGVIQSPRHLIKEKRETATLKCYPIPRHDTVYWYQQGPGQDPQFLISFYEKMQSDKGSIPDRFSAQQFSDYHSELNMSSLELGDSALYFCASSPQGWGGELFFGEGSRLTVL.

Only a few counts were recorded for this clonotype. A much larger clone sits a single nucleotide away, making a read error possible. The gene calls are TRBV20-1 and TRBJ1-4; unclear D gene. Trimming shortened V by 3 bases and J by 5 bases, and 10 bases separated the two germline ends. Germline V gene sequence: CDR1 DFQATT, CDR2 SNEGSKA (reference sequence). This CDR3 spans 13 amino acids. The CDR3 region is CSARGIGNEKLFF. The CDR3 DNA sequence: TGCAGTGCTAGGGGGATAGGAAATGAAAAACTGTTTTTT.

The chain employs TRBV15 and TRBJ1-5; weak D call: TRBD1 (5 bases). Germline V gene data show CDR1 as LNHNV and CDR2 as YYDKDF (reference sequence). With 5 bases removed from V and 6 bases from J, the gap between germline ends came to 11 bases. This CDR3 is built from 13 residues. The CDR3 DNA is TGTGCCACCAGCTTAGACAGAGGTCAGCCCCAGCATTTT. This codes for CATSLDRGQPQHF. Drawing the rest from reference TRBV15 and TRBJ1-5, the complete variable domain is DAMVIQNPRYQVTQFGKPVTLSCSQTLNHNVMYWYQQKSSQAPKLLFHYYDKDFNNEADTPDNFQSRRPNTSFCFLDIRSPGLGDTAMYLCATSLDRGQPQHFGDGTRLSIL.

The chain employs TRBV24-1 and TRBJ1-5; D might be TRBD1 (5 bases). Deletions cut 7 bases from V and 5 bases from J, with 11 bases between. This CDR3 spans 13 amino acids. Germline V gene sequence: CDR1 KGHDR, CDR2 SFDVKD. CDR3: CATRPRQHQPQHF. CDR3 coding DNA: TGTGCCACCAGGCCGAGACAGCATCAGCCCCAGCATTTT.

This clonotype showed up many times. The CDR3 DNA is TGTGCCAGTAGCACCTTCTACGAGCAGTACTTC. Residues: CASSTFYEQYF. This sequence joins TRBV19 and TRBJ2-7; no clear D gene. This CDR3 is built from 11 residues. Per germline, CDR1 LNHDA and CDR2 SQIVND (reference sequence). Trimming cost V 6 bases and J 3 bases, with 6 bases left between them.

This chain connects TRBV2 to TRBJ1-1, with D tentatively TRBD1 (6 bases). Germline V gene lookup returns CDR1 SNHLY and CDR2 FYNNEI. Trimming took 7 bases from V and 2 from J, leaving 14 bases between them. The CDR3 spans 14 residues. The chain's CDR3 is CASIQVQGNTEAFF. The CDR3 bases are TGTGCCAGCATTCAAGTACAGGGAAACACTGAAGCTTTCTTT. The whole variable domain, remainder taken from reference TRBV2 and TRBJ1-1, is EPEVTQTPSHQVTQMGQEVILRCVPISNHLYFYWYRQILGQKVEFLVSFYNNEISEKSEIFDDQFSVERPDGSNFTLKIRSTKLEDSAMYFCASIQVQGNTEAFFGQGTRLTVV.

V and J are TRBV6-5 and TRBJ1-2, with a tentative D call TRBD1 (6 bases). Germline assignment: CDR1 MNHEY and CDR2 SVGAGI. CDR3 length: 16 amino acids. V was trimmed by 0 bases and J by 3 bases, leaving 14 bases between them. The chain's CDR3 is CASSYSRGARDYGYTF. In nucleotides, the CDR3 is TGTGCCAGCAGTTACTCGAGGGGGGCGCGGGACTATGGCTACACCTTC.

At least ten counts were recorded for this clonotype. V is TRBV12-3 or TRBV12-4 and J is TRBJ2-2; 10 bases align to TRBD2. This CDR3 comprises 16 residues. Germline trimming cut 7 bases from V and 4 bases from J; bases unmatched to any gene: 9. The CDR3 nucleotides read TGTGCCAGCAACCGGATAGCGGGGGGCGTCACCGGGGAGCTGTTTTTT. This translates into CASNRIAGGVTGELFF.

The chain combines TRBV29-1 with TRBJ1-2; possibly TRBD1 for D (5 bases). The length of the CDR3 is 11 residues. Germline V CDR1 and CDR2: SQVTM, ANQGSEA. The V end was cut by 4 bases, the J end by 3 bases, with 6 bases between. The CDR3 reads CSVVGDYGYTF. The CDR3 DNA reads as TGCAGCGTTGTAGGGGACTATGGCTACACCTTC.

This clonotype came up many times. The rearrangement links TRBV7-2 to TRBJ1-4; 9 nucleotides align to TRBD1. The ends lost 5 bases at V and 7 bases at J; junction bases unmatched: 8. In germline, CDR1 is SGHTA, CDR2 FQGNSA. This CDR3 contains 15 residues. The CDR3 region is CASSTSGTGFEKLFF. The DNA for the CDR3 is TGTGCCAGCAGCACTTCCGGGACAGGGTTTGAAAAACTGTTTTTT. Full variable domain (remainder filled in from reference TRBV7-2 and TRBJ1-4): GAGVSQSPSNKVTEKGKDVELRCDPISGHTALYWYRQSLGQGLEFLIYFQGNSAPDKSGLPSDRFSAERTGGSVSTLTIQRTQQEDSAVYLCASSTSGTGFEKLFFGSGTQLSVL.

This clonotype appeared once. The genes are TRBV24-1 and TRBJ2-7; 12 nucleotides line up with TRBD1. Unmatched junction bases numbered 2, after V lost 1 base and J lost 5 bases. The CDR3 length is 15 residues. CDR1 is KGHDR, CDR2 SFDVKD, per germline. In DNA, the CDR3 is TGTGCCACCAGTGATTTCGGGACAGGGGGCCACGAGCAGTACTTC. Translation gives CATSDFGTGGHEQYF.

This clonotype occurred a few times. A read error may explain this, as a much larger clone is one base away. V is TRBV2 and J is TRBJ1-4; a possible D gene is TRBD1 (5 bases). Deletions cut 6 bases from V and 6 bases from J, with 20 bases between. This CDR3 region has 16 residues. Germline CDR1 SNHLY, CDR2 FYNNEI. The CDR3: CASRQQTGTADEKLFF. The CDR3 DNA reads TGTGCCAGCAGGCAACAAACCGGGACGGCTGATGAAAAACTGTTTTTT.

The V and J genes are TRBV20-1 and TRBJ2-5; TRBD2 matches 8 bases. The J segment lost 5 bases and the V segment lost 4 bases, leaving 12 bases of the junction unmatched. The germline gives CDR1 DFQATT, CDR2 SNEGSKA (reference sequence). This CDR3 comprises 15 residues. For the CDR3, the DNA is TGCAGTGCTACCCGGGGTAGCGGGATTGGGGAGACCCAGTACTTC. Its protein is CSATRGSGIGETQYF.

Details on this clonotype: At one end, the junction sequence differs from germline, possibly due to a read error. This CDR3 is CASSYAGVNTGELFF. The CDR3 bases are TGTGCCAGCAGTTACGCCGGGGTGAACACCGGGGAGCTGTTTTTT. This rearrangement joins TRBV10-3 to TRBJ2-2, with D maybe TRBD2 (5 bases). CDR3 length: 15 residues. Germline V gene lookup returns CDR1 ENHRY and CDR2 SYGVKD.

Worth noting for this clonotype: A much larger clonotype is one base distant, so this may be a read error. Here the CDR3 omits its conserved ending phenylalanine or tryptophan, so a read error is the likely source. The chain combines TRBV7-2 with TRBJ1-1; D possibly corresponds to TRBD1 (6 bases). V was pared by 4 bases and J by 7 bases, with 13 bases between. This CDR3 is 13 amino acids long. Germline V gives CDR1 SGHTA, CDR2 FQGNSA. The CDR3 spells CASSYGQPFEAFL. CDR3 DNA sequence: TGTGCCAGCAGCTACGGACAGCCCTTTGAAGCTTTCCTT.

The chain employs TRBV20-1 and TRBJ2-3; 11 positions match TRBD2. V lost 3 bases to trimming and J lost 4 bases; unmatched junction nucleotides: 9. From germline, CDR1 is DFQATT and CDR2 SNEGSKA (reference sequence). This CDR3 is 16 amino acids long. CDR3 nucleotide sequence: TGCAGTGCTAGGGTGGTAGCGGGGGGGCGGGCAGATACGCAGTATTTT. Amino acid sequence: CSARVVAGGRADTQYF.

This clonotype was seen many times. The V gene is TRBV6-1, the J gene TRBJ1-2; D unresolved. Deletions cut 2 bases from V and 6 bases from J, with 10 bases between. Germline-derived CDR1 and CDR2 are MNHNS and SASEGT. The CDR3 covers 13 residues. The CDR3: CASSEQGLDGYTF. The CDR3 coding sequence is TGTGCCAGCAGTGAACAAGGGTTAGATGGCTACACCTTC.

The chain carries TRBV29-1 and TRBJ1-2, with D uncertain. The CDR3 runs 12 residues. V lost 4 bases and J lost 2, with 8 bases in between. CDR1 SQVTM and CDR2 ANQGSEA come from the germline V gene. The CDR3 reads CSVVRVNYGYTF. The CDR3, as DNA: TGCAGCGTTGTAAGGGTGAACTATGGCTACACCTTC.

The chain joins TRBV10-3 to TRBJ2-1; the match to TRBD2 covers 11 bases. Trimming took 6 bases from V and 5 from J; bases not matched to a gene: 3. Germline V gene lookup returns CDR1 ENHRY and CDR2 SYGVKD. This CDR3 spans 14 amino acids. The CDR3 DNA reads as TGTGCCATCAGAAGACTAGCGGGAAACAATGAGCAGTTCTTC. It encodes CAIRRLAGNNEQFF.